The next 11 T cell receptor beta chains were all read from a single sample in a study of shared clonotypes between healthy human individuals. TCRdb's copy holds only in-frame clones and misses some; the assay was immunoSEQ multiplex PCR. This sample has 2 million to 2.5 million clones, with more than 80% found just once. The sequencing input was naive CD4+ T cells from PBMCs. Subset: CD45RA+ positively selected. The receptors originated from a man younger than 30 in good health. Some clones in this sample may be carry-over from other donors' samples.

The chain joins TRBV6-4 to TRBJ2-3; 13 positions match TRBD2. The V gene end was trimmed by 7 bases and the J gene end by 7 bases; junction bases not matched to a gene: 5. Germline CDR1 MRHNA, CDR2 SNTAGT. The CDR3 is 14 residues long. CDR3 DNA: TGTGCCAGCAAAGAACTAGCGGGAGGGAATACGCAGTATTTT. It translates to CASKELAGGNTQYF.

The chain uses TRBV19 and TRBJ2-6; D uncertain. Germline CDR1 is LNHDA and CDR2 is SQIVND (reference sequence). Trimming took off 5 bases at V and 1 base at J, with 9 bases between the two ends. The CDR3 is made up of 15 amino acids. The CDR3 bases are TGTGCCAGTAGTGTCACCACGTCTGGGGCCAACGTCCTGACTTTC. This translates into CASSVTTSGANVLTF.

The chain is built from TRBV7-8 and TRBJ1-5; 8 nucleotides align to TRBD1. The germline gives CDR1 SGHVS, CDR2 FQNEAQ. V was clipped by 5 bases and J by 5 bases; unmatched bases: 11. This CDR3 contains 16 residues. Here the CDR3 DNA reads TGTGCCAGCAGCACCCGCGCGGACAGGGTTTATCAGCCCCAGCATTTT. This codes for CASSTRADRVYQPQHF.

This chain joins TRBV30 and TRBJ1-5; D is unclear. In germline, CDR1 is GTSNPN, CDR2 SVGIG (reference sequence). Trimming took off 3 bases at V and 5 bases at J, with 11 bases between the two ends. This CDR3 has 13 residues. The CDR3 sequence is CAWRTRDDQPQHF. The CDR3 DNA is TGTGCCTGGAGGACAAGGGATGATCAGCCCCAGCATTTT.

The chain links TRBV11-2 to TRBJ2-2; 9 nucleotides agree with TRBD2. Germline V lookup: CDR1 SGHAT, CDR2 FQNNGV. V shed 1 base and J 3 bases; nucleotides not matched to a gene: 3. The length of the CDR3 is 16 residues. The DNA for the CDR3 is TGTGCCAGCAGCTTAGTTAGCGGGAGAGACACCGGGGAGCTGTTTTTT. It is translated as CASSLVSGRDTGELFF.

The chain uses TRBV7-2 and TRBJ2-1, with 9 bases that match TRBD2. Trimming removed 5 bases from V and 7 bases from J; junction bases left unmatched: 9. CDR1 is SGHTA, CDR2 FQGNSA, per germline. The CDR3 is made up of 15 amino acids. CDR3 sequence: CASSAGGPVLNEQFF. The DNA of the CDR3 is TGTGCCAGCAGCGCGGGGGGGCCTGTTTTGAATGAGCAGTTCTTC. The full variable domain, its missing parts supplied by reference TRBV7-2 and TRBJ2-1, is GAGVSQSPSNKVTEKGKDVELRCDPISGHTALYWYRQSLGQGLEFLIYFQGNSAPDKSGLPSDRFSAERTGGSVSTLTIQRTQQEDSAVYLCASSAGGPVLNEQFFGPGTRLTVL.

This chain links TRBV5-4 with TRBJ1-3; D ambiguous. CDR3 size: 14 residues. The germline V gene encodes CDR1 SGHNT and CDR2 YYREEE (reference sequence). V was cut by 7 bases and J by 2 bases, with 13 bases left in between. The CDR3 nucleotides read TGTGCCAGCTCTCCCGGGCTAGCTGGAAACACCATATATTTT. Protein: CASSPGLAGNTIYF.

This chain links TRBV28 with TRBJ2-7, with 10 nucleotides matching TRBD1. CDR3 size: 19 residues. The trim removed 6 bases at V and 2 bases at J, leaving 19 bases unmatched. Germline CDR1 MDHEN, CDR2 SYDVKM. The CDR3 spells CASSRWGGQGMGPPYEQYF. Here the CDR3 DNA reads TGTGCCAGCAGCAGATGGGGGGGACAGGGGATGGGGCCCCCCTACGAGCAGTACTTC.

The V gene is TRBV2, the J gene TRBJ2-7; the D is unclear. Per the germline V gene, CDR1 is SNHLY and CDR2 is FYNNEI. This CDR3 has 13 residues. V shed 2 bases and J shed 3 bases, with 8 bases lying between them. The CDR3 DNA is TGTGCCAGCAGTGAACCGGGTAGCTACGAGCAGTACTTC. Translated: CASSEPGSYEQYF.

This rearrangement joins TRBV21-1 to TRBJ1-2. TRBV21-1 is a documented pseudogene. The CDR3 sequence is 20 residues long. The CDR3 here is CASSNNKREVRGPRGDGYTF. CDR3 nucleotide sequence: TGTGCCAGCAGCAATAATAAGCGGGAGGTCAGGGGCCCCCGGGGAGATGGCTACACCTTC.

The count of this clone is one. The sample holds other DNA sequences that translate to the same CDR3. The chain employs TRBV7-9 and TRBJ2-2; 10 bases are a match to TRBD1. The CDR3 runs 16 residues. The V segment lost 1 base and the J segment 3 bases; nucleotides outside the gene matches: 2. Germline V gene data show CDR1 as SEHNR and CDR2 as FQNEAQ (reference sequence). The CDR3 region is CASSLGQGAYTGELFF. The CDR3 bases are TGTGCCAGCAGCTTAGGACAGGGGGCATACACCGGGGAGCTGTTTTTT.